This T cell receptor (beta chain) was observed in a study of regulatory T cells in long-lasting Graves disease. The time point: persistent/refractory GD, antithyroid drugs over 5 years with positive TRAb. From RNA extracted from PBMCs, the TCR library was made. Deletions cut 10 bases from V and 8 bases from J, with 12 bases between. Germline CDR1 MNHEY, CDR2 SMNVEV (reference sequence). This CDR3 spans 11 amino acids. Assembly of TCR beta libraries relied on iRepertoire HTBI primers together with Arm-PCR of CDR3 regions. TCRdb ran MiXCR on the multiplex PCR reads and lists one entry per CDR3 protein. Of around 460,000 distinct CDR3 sequences listed, around a fifth are singletons.

The chain uses TRBV27 and TRBJ1-5, with a tentative D call TRBD1 (5 bases). This clonotype was obtained from a female donor with Graves disease. The source was peripheral blood mononuclear cells (PBMCs), collected when the disease was refractory, from a patient treated with antithyroid drugs. The CDR3 coding sequence is TGTGCCACGGGACCGGGGGAGCCCCAGCATTTT. It yields the protein CATGPGEPQHF.